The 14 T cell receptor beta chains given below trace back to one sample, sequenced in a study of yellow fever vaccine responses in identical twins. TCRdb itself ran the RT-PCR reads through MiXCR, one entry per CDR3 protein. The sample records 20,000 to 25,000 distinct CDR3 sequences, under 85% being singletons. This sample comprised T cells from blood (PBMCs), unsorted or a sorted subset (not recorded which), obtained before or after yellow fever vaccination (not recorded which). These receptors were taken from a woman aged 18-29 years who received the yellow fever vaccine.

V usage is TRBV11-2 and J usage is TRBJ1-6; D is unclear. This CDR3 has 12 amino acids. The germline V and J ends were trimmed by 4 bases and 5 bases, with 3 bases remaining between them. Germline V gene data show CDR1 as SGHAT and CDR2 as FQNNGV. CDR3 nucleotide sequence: TGTGCCAGCAGCTCTGATAATTCACCCCTCCACTTT. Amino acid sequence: CASSSDNSPLHF.

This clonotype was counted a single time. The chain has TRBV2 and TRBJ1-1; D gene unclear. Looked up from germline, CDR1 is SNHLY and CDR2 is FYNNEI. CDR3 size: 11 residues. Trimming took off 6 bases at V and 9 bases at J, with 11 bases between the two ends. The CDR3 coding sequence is TGTGCCAGCAGAGTCGATTTTAAAGCTTTCTTT. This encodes CASRVDFKAFF.

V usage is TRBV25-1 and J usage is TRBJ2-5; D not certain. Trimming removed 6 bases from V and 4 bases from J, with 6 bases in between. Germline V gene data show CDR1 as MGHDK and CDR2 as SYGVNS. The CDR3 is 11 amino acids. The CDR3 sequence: CASSWGETQYF. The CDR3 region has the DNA TGTGCCAGCAGCTGGGGAGAGACCCAGTACTTC.

CDR3 sequence reads: CASSPDRFSTDTQYF. The CDR3 coding sequence is TGTGCCAGCAGTCCCGACAGGTTCAGCACAGATACGCAGTATTTT. This sequence joins TRBV2 and TRBJ2-3, with TRBD1 as a possible D gene (6 bases). Trimming cost V 5 bases and J 0 bases, with 12 bases left between them. Germline CDR1 is SNHLY and CDR2 is FYNNEI. The CDR3 extends over 15 amino acids.

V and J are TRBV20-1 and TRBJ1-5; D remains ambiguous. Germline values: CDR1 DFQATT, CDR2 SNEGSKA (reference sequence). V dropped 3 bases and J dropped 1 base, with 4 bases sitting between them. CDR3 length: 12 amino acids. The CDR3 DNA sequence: TGCAGTGCTAGGTACAGCAATCAGCCCCAGCATTTT. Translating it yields CSARYSNQPQHF.

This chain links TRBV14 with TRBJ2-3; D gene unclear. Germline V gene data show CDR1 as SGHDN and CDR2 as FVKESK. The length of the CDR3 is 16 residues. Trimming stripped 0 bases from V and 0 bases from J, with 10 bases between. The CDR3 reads CASSQDSGRSTDTQYF. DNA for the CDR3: TGTGCCAGCAGCCAAGATTCCGGGCGGAGCACAGATACGCAGTATTTT.

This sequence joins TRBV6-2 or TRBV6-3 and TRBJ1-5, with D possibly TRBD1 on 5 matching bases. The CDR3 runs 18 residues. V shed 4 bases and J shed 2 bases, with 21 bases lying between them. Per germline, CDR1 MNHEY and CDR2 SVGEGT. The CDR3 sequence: CASSSSGDQFFGNQPQHF. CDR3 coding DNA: TGTGCCAGCAGTTCCTCGGGGGACCAGTTTTTTGGCAATCAGCCCCAGCATTTT.

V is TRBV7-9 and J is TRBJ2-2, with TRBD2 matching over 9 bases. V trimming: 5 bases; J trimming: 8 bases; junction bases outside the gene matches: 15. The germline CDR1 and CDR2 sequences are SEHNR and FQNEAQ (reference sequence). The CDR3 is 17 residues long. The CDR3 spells CASSREHGLALPGELFF. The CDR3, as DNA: TGTGCCAGCAGCCGCGAGCATGGACTAGCGTTGCCGGGGGAGCTGTTTTTT.

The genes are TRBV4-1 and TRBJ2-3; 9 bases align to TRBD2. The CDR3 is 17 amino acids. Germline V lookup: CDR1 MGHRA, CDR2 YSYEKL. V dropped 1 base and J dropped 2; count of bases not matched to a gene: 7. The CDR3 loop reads CASSQGETSGNTDTQYF. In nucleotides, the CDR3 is TGCGCCAGCAGCCAAGGGGAGACTAGCGGCAACACAGATACGCAGTATTTT.

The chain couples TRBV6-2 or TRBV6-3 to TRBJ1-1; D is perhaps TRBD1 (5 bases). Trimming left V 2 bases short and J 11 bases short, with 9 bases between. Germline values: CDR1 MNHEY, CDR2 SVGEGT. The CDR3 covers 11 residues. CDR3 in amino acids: CASSYTRGAFF. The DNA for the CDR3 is TGTGCCAGCAGTTACACAAGGGGCGCTTTCTTT.

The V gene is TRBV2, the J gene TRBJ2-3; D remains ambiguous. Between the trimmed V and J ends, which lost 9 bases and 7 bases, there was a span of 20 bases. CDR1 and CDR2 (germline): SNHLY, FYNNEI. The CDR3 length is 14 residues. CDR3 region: CARAQVVGQNTQYF. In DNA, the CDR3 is TGTGCCAGGGCCCAAGTGGTAGGCCAGAATACGCAGTATTTT. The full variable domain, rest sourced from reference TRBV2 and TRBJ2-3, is EPEVTQTPSHQVTQMGQEVILRCVPISNHLYFYWYRQILGQKVEFLVSFYNNEISEKSEIFDDQFSVERPDGSNFTLKIRSTKLEDSAMYFCARAQVVGQNTQYFGPGTRLTVL.

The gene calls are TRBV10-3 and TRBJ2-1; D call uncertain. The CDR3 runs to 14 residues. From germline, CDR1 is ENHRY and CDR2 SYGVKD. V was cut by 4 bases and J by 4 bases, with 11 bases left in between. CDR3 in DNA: TGTGCCATCAGTGGTCGGACCGAATACAATGAGCAGTTCTTC. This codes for CAISGRTEYNEQFF.

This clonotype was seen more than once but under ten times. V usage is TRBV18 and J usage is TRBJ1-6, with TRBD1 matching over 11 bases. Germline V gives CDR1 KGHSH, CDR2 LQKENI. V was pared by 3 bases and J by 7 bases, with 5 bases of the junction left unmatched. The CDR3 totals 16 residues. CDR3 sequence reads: CASSPFRDRGNSPLHF. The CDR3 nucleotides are TGTGCCAGCTCACCTTTCAGGGACAGGGGGAATTCACCCCTCCACTTT.

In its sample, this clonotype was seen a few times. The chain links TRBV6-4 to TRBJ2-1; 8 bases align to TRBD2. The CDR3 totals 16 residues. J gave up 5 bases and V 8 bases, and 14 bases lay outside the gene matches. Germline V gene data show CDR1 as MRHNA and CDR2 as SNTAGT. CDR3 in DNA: TGTGCCAGCGCCCGGGGGGGGGCGGGGCCTAACAATGAGCAGTTCTTC. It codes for CASARGGAGPNNEQFF.